The 19 T cell receptor beta chains in this list originate from one sample, sequenced in a study of T cell changes during pregnancy in multiple sclerosis. Generated by immunoSEQ multiplex PCR, the TCRdb table keeps only in-frame clones and is missing some. The table shows tens of thousands of clones, with approximately 95% occurring only once. Specimen: peripheral blood, collected in the second trimester of pregnancy. The source of these receptors is a female donor in good health, enrolled as a control in a pregnancy study.

The CDR3 DNA reads TGTGCCAGCAGCCTCCGGACAGGGGGCGCGGGAACTGAAGCTTTCTTT. This encodes CASSLRTGGAGTEAFF. This chain uses TRBV28 with TRBJ1-1; 11 positions agree with TRBD1. V trimming: 6 bases; J trimming: 5 bases; junction bases outside the gene matches: 11. The CDR3 consists of 16 residues. Germline assignment: CDR1 MDHEN and CDR2 SYDVKM. The entire variable domain, with the rest obtained from reference TRBV28 and TRBJ1-1, is as follows: DVKVTQSSRYLVKRTGEKVFLECVQDMDHENMFWYRQDPGLGLRLIYFSYDVKMKEKGDIPEGYSVSREKKERFSLILESASTNQTSMYLCASSLRTGGAGTEAFFGQGTRLTVV.

The V and J genes are TRBV2 and TRBJ2-6; TRBD2 is a possible D gene (5 bases). The CDR3 is 15 amino acids. From germline, CDR1 is SNHLY and CDR2 FYNNEI. Trimming took 4 bases from V and 4 from J, leaving 11 bases between them. The CDR3 bases are TGTGCCAGCAGTGGGACTGTTCCCGGGGCCAACGTCCTGACTTTC. Translated, it gives CASSGTVPGANVLTF. The full variable domain, with the rest looked up from reference TRBV2 and TRBJ2-6, is EPEVTQTPSHQVTQMGQEVILRCVPISNHLYFYWYRQILGQKVEFLVSFYNNEISEKSEIFDDQFSVERPDGSNFTLKIRSTKLEDSAMYFCASSGTVPGANVLTFGAGSRLTVL.

This chain uses TRBV19 with TRBJ2-3; possibly TRBD2 for D (7 bases). Germline lookup yields CDR1 LNHDA and CDR2 SQIVND (reference sequence). Trimming removed 6 bases from V and 5 bases from J, with 18 bases in between. The CDR3 has 15 residues. CDR3 loop: CASRRGGGLGDTQYF. The CDR3 DNA reads as TGTGCCAGTAGAAGGGGGGGAGGGCTTGGAGATACGCAGTATTTT.

The rearrangement uses TRBV29-1 and TRBJ2-7; D is unclear. The CDR3 is 13 residues long. Germline lookup yields CDR1 SQVTM and CDR2 ANQGSEA. V gave up 3 bases and J gave up 2 bases, with 11 bases separating them. The CDR3 sequence is CSVELSLTYEQYF. CDR3 DNA sequence: TGCAGCGTTGAGCTGAGCCTAACCTACGAGCAGTACTTC.

The chain carries TRBV7-9 and TRBJ2-7, with D possibly matching TRBD2 (5 bases). CDR1 is SEHNR and CDR2 is FQNEAQ in the germline V gene (reference sequence). CDR3 length: 16 amino acids. V gave up 5 bases and J gave up 2 bases, with 19 bases separating them. The CDR3 sequence: CASSANKEAIAYEQYF. CDR3 nucleotide sequence: TGTGCCAGCAGCGCCAACAAGGAGGCCATAGCCTACGAGCAGTACTTC.

V gene TRBV29-1 combines with J gene TRBJ2-3, with 10 nucleotides matching TRBD2. This CDR3 comprises 16 residues. V lost 6 bases and J lost 0; bases outside the gene matches: 9. Germline assignment: CDR1 SQVTM and CDR2 ANQGSEA. CDR3 amino acids: CSVDPLAGGSTDTQYF. The CDR3 nucleotides are TGCAGCGTCGATCCTTTAGCGGGAGGAAGCACAGATACGCAGTATTTT.

CDR3 protein: CASSLLLGSTGELFF. CDR3 DNA sequence: TGTGCCAGCAGCTTGCTTCTTGGTAGCACCGGGGAGCTGTTTTTT. This sequence joins TRBV5-5 and TRBJ2-2; unclear D gene. Trimming stripped 1 base from V and 4 bases from J, with 11 bases between. CDR1 and CDR2 from the germline V gene are SGHKS and YYEKEE (reference sequence). The CDR3 has 15 amino acids. Using reference TRBV5-5 and TRBJ2-2 for the parts outside the CDR3, the full variable domain is DAGVTQSPTHLIKTRGQQVTLRCSPISGHKSVSWYQQVLGQGPQFIFQYYEKEERGRGNFPDRFSARQFPNYSSELNVNALLLGDSALYLCASSLLLGSTGELFFGEGSRLTVL.

V usage is TRBV18 and J usage is TRBJ2-1; TRBD2 aligns across 7 bases. The CDR3 length is 17 residues. The germline V gene encodes CDR1 KGHSH and CDR2 LQKENI. Trimming at V came to 3 bases and at J to 0 bases, leaving 8 bases not matched to a gene. As DNA, the CDR3 is TGTGCCAGCTCACCTTTGGGTAGCGGGTACTCCTACAATGAGCAGTTCTTC. Its translation is CASSPLGSGYSYNEQFF.

The chain links TRBV19 to TRBJ2-5; D possibly corresponds to TRBD2 (6 bases). V lost 5 bases and J lost 1, with 14 bases in between. The V gene's germline CDR1 is LNHDA and CDR2 SQIVND (reference sequence). CDR3 length: 15 amino acids. As DNA, the CDR3 is TGTGCCAGTAGTCCGGGACTTACTATCCAAGAGACCCAGTACTTC. Translation: CASSPGLTIQETQYF.

The rearrangement uses TRBV7-9 and TRBJ2-1; 8 bases fit TRBD2. V shed 0 bases, J shed 1 base, and the junction held 5 bases outside the gene matches. The CDR3 runs to 17 residues. The germline V gene has CDR1 SEHNR and CDR2 FQNEAQ (reference sequence). This CDR3 reads CASSLAGTRISYNEQFF. As DNA, the CDR3 is TGTGCCAGCAGCTTAGCGGGGACTAGGATATCCTACAATGAGCAGTTCTTC.

This chain uses TRBV5-1 with TRBJ2-1; 11 nucleotides agree with TRBD2. The length of the CDR3 is 18 residues. V was pared by 4 bases and J by 3 bases, with 12 bases of the junction left unmatched. Germline CDR1 SGHRS, CDR2 YFSETQ. The CDR3 DNA is TGCGCCAGCAGCGCAGGTGGGACTAGCGGAACCATCTACAATGAGCAGTTCTTC. It translates to CASSAGGTSGTIYNEQFF.

The chain recombines TRBV5-1 with TRBJ2-1, with 9 positions matching TRBD2. This CDR3 is built from 13 residues. The germline V gene encodes CDR1 SGHRS and CDR2 YFSETQ. Trimming cost V 0 bases and J 10 bases; bases outside gene matches: 2. In nucleotides, the CDR3 is TGCGCCAGCAGCTTGGAGGGGACTAGCGAGCAGTTCTTC. It codes for CASSLEGTSEQFF.

This rearrangement joins TRBV5-4 to TRBJ2-7, with 9 bases matching TRBD1. The CDR3 is 15 amino acids. The V and J ends lost 5 bases and 3 bases, in that order; junction bases with no gene match: 9. The germline CDR1 and CDR2 sequences are SGHNT and YYREEE (reference sequence). CDR3 sequence reads: CASSSGTGSLYEQYF. The CDR3 nucleotides read TGTGCCAGCAGTTCCGGGACAGGGAGCCTCTACGAGCAGTACTTC.

The rearrangement uses TRBV18 and TRBJ1-5, with 7 bases aligning to TRBD1. The CDR3 totals 17 residues. Germline CDR1 reads KGHSH; CDR2 reads LQKENI. The V and J ends lost 4 bases and 6 bases, in that order; junction bases with no gene match: 15. The CDR3: CASSLYGLKGAGQPQHF. Here the CDR3 DNA reads TGTGCCAGCTCACTTTATGGGTTGAAGGGGGCGGGTCAGCCCCAGCATTTT.

The gene calls are TRBV6-5 and TRBJ1-2; D remains unclear. The V gene's germline CDR1 is MNHEY and CDR2 SVGAGI. The CDR3 runs to 14 residues. Trimming pared 4 bases from V and 1 base from J, leaving 10 bases between. DNA of the CDR3: TGTGCCAGCAGTTTCGCTGAGCTTAACTATGGCTACACCTTC. Amino acids: CASSFAELNYGYTF.

The chain recombines TRBV5-4 with TRBJ2-1, with D maybe TRBD1 (6 bases). The germline V and J ends were trimmed by 4 bases and 2 bases, with 13 bases remaining between them. This CDR3 contains 15 residues. Germline-derived CDR1 and CDR2 are SGHNT and YYREEE (reference sequence). CDR3 coding DNA: TGTGCCAGCAGCCAGGGACAAGGGACCTACAATGAGCAGTTCTTC. Its protein is CASSQGQGTYNEQFF.

The chain couples TRBV6-4 to TRBJ2-1, with 9 bases aligning to TRBD1. CDR3 length: 16 amino acids. V lost 3 bases to trimming and J lost 8 bases; unmatched junction nucleotides: 11. CDR1 is MRHNA, CDR2 SNTAGT, per germline. This chain's CDR3 is CASSEGATGGDDEQFF. Here the CDR3 DNA reads TGTGCCAGCAGTGAAGGGGCGACAGGGGGTGACGATGAGCAGTTCTTC.

The chain is built from TRBV5-1 and TRBJ1-4; tentative D call: TRBD1 (6 bases). The V end lost 2 bases, the J end lost 5 bases, and 13 bases lay between the germline ends. CDR1 and CDR2 (germline): SGHRS, YFSETQ. This CDR3 has 15 residues. The DNA of the CDR3 is TGCGCCAGCAGCTTCACAGGGAAAGGAAATGAAAAACTGTTTTTT. Translation gives CASSFTGKGNEKLFF.

The chain employs TRBV7-9 and TRBJ2-7; 7 positions agree with TRBD1. The CDR3 length is 14 residues. The germline V gene has CDR1 SEHNR and CDR2 FQNEAQ (reference sequence). The junction had 4 bases not matched to a gene; V was cut back by 2 bases and J by 3 bases. For the CDR3, the DNA is TGTGCCAGCAGCTTAACCCGGGACAGCTACGAGCAGTACTTC. It specifies CASSLTRDSYEQYF.